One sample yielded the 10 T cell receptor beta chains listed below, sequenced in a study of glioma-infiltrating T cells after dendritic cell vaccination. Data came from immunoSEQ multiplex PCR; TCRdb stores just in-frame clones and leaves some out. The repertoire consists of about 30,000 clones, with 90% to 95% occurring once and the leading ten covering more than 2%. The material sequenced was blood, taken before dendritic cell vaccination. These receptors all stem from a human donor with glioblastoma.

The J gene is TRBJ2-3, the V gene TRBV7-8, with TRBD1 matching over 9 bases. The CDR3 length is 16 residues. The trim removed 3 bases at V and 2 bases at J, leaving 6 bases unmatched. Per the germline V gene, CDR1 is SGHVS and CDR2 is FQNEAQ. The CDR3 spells CASSLYDRGATDTQYF. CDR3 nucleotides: TGTGCCAGCAGCTTGTACGACAGGGGGGCCACAGATACGCAGTATTTT.

CDR3 sequence reads: CASSIDRGRNQPQHF. Written as DNA, the CDR3 is TGTGCCAGTAGTATAGACAGGGGGCGGAATCAGCCCCAGCATTTT. The J gene is TRBJ1-5, the V gene TRBV19, with 8 bases lining up with TRBD1. The germline gives CDR1 LNHDA, CDR2 SQIVND (reference sequence). The J segment lost 4 bases and the V segment lost 0 bases, leaving 2 bases of the junction unmatched. The CDR3 sequence is 15 residues long.

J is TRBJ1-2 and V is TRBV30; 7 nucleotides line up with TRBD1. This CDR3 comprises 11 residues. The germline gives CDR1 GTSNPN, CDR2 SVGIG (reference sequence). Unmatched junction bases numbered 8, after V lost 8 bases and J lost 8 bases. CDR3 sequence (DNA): TGTGCCGGCAGACAGGGAGAAGGCTACACCTTC. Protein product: CAGRQGEGYTF.

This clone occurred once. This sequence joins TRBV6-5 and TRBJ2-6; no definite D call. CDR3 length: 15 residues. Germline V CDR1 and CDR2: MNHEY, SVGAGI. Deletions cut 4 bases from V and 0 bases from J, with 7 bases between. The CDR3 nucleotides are TGTGCCAGCAGTTCTAAGAGCTCTGGGGCCAACGTCCTGACTTTC. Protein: CASSSKSSGANVLTF.

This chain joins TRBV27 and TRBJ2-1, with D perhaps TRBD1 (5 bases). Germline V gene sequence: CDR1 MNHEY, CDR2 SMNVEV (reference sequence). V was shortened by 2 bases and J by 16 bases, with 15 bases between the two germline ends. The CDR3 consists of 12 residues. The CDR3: CASSLRQGLIFF. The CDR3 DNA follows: TGTGCCAGCAGTTTACGGCAGGGATTAATCTTCTTC.

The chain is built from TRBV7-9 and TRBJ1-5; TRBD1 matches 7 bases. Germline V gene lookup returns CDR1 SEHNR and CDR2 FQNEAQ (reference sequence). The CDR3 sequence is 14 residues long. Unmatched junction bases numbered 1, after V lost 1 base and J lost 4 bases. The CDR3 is CASSLGTGNQPQHF. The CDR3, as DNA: TGTGCCAGCAGCTTAGGGACAGGTAATCAGCCCCAGCATTTT.

The CDR3 reads CASSWRLGEKLFF. DNA of the CDR3: TGTGCCAGCAGTTGGAGATTAGGTGAAAAACTGTTTTTT. The genes are TRBV27 and TRBJ1-4; D ambiguous. V was clipped by 4 bases and J by 7 bases, with 10 bases between them. CDR3 length: 13 amino acids. Germline CDR1 and CDR2: MNHEY and SMNVEV (reference sequence).

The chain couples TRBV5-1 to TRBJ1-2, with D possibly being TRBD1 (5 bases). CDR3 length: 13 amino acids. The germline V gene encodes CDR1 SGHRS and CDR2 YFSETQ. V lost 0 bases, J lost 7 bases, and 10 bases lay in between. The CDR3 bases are TGCGCCAGCAGCTTGGGGCAGGGAGGTGGCTACACCTTC. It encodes CASSLGQGGGYTF.

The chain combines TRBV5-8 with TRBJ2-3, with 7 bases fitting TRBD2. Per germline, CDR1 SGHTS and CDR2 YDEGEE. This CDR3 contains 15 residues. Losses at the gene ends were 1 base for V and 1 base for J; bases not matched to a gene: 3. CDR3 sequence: CASSLSGARTDTQYF. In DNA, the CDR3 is TGTGCCAGCAGCTTGAGCGGGGCTCGCACAGATACGCAGTATTTT. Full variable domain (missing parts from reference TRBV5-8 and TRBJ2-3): EAGVTQSPTHLIKTRGQQATLRCSPISGHTSVYWYQQALGLGLQFLLWYDEGEERNRGNFPPRFSGRQFPNYSSELNVNALELEDSALYLCASSLSGARTDTQYFGPGTRLTVL.

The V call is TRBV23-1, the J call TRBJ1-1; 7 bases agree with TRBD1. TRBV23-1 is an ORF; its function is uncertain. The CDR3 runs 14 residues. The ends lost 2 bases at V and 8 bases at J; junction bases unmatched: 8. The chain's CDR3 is CASSQGGTDQEAFF. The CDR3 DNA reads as TGCGCCAGCAGTCAAGGGGGGACAGATCAGGAAGCTTTCTTT.